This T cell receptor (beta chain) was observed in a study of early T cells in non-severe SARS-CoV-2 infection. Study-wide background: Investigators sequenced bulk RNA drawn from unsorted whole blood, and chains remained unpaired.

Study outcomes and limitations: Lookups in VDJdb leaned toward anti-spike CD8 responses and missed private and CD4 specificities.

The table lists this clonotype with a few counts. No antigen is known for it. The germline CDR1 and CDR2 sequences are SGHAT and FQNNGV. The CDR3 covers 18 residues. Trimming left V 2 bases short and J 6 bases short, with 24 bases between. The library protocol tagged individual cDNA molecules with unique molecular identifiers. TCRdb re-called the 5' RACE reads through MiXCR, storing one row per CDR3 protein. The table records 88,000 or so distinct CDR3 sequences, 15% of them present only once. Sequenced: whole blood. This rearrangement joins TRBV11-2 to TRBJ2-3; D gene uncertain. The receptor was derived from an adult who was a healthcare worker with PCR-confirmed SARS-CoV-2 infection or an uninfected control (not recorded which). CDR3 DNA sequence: TGTGCCAGCAGCTTAAAATTACTGGAAGTAGCATTTCGGGATACGCAGTATTTT. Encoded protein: CASSLKLLEVAFRDTQYF.